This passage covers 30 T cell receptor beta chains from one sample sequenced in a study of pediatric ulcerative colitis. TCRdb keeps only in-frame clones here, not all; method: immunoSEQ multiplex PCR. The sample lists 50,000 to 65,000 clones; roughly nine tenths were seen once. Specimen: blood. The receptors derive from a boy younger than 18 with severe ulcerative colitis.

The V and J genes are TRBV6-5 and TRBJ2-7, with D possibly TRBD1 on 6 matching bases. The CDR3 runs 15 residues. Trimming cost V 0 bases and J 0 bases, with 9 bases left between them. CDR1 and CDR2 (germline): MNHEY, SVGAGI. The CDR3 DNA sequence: TGTGCCAGCAGTTACTCTCCGACAGGCTCCTACGAGCAGTACTTC. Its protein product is CASSYSPTGSYEQYF.

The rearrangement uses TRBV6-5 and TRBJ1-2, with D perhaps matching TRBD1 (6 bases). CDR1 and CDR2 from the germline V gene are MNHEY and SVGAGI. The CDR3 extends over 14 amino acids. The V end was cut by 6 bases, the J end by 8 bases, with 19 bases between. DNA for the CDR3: TGTGCCAGCAGATCCCAGACAGGACCTTCGGGCTACACCTTC. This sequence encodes CASRSQTGPSGYTF.

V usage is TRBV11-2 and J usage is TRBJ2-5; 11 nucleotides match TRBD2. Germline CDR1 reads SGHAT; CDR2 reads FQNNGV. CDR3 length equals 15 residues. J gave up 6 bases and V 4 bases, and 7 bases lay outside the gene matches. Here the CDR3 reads CASSSTGLAVKTQYF. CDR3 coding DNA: TGTGCCAGCAGCTCGACGGGACTAGCGGTGAAGACCCAGTACTTC.

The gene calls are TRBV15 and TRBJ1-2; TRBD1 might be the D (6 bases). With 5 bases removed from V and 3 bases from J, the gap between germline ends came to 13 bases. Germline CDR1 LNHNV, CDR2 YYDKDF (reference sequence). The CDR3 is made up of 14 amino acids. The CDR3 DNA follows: TGTGCCACCAGCGGCCGGGACAACTACTATGGCTACACCTTC. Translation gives CATSGRDNYYGYTF.

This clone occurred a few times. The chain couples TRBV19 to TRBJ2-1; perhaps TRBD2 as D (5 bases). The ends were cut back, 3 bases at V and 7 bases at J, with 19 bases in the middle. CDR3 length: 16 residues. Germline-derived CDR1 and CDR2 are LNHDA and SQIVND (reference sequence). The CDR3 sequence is CASSMAGGLPPNEQFF. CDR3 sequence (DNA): TGTGCCAGTAGTATGGCGGGCGGACTCCCTCCTAATGAGCAGTTCTTC.

The CDR3 reads CASSLTGVATDTQYF. The CDR3 DNA reads as TGTGCCAGCAGCTTAACAGGAGTAGCCACAGATACGCAGTATTTT. V gene TRBV7-3 combines with J gene TRBJ2-3; D ambiguous. Per the germline V gene, CDR1 is SGHTA and CDR2 is FQGTGA. The CDR3 is 15 amino acids. Trimming pared 0 bases from V and 2 bases from J, leaving 9 bases between. The full variable domain, with the rest looked up from reference TRBV7-3 and TRBJ2-3, is GAGVSQTPSNKVTEKGKYVELRCDPISGHTALYWYRQSLGQGPEFLIYFQGTGAADDSGLPNDRFFAVRPEGSVSTLKIQRTERGDSAVYLCASSLTGVATDTQYFGPGTRLTVL.

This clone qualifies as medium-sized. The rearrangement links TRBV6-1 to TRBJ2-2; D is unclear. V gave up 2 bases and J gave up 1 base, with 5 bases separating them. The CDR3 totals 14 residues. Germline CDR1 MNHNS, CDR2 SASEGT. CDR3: CASSERGNTGELFF. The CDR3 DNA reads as TGTGCCAGCAGTGAACGAGGGAACACCGGGGAGCTGTTTTTT.

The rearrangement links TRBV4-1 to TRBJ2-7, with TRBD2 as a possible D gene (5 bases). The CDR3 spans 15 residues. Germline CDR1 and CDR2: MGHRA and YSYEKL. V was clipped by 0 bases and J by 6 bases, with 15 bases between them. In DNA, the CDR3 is TGCGCCAGCAGCCAAGACAGTCCCGGGATTGTCGAGCAGTACTTC. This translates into CASSQDSPGIVEQYF.

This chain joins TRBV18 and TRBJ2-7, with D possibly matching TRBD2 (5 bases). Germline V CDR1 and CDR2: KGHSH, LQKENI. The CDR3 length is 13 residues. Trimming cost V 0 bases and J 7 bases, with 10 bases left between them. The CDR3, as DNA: TGTGCCAGCTCACCACCGAGCGGTCGGGAGCAGTACTTC. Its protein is CASSPPSGREQYF.

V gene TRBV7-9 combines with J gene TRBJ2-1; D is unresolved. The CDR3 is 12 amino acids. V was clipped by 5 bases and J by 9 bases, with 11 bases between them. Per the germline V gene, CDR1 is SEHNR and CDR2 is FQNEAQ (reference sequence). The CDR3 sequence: CASSPNYSEQFF. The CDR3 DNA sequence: TGTGCCAGCAGCCCGAACTACTCTGAGCAGTTCTTC.

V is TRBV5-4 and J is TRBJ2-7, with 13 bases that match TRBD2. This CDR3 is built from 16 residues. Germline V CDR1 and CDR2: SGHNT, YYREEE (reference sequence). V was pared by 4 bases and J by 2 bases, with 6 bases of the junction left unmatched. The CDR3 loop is CASSGGLAGFTYEQYF. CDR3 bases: TGTGCCAGCAGCGGGGGACTAGCGGGATTTACCTACGAGCAGTACTTC.

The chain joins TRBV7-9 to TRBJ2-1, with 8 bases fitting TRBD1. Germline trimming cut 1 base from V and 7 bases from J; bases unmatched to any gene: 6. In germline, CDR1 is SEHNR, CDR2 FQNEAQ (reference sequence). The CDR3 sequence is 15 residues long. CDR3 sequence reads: CASSLGLGTGNEQFF. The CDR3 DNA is TGTGCCAGCAGCTTAGGACTAGGGACAGGAAATGAGCAGTTCTTC.

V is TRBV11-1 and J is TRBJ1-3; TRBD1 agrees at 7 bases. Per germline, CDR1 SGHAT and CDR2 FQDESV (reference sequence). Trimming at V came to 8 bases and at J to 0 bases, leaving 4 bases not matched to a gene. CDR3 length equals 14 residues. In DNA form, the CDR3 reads TGTGCCAGCGGACAGGCAGGCTCTGGAAACACCATATATTTT. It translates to CASGQAGSGNTIYF.

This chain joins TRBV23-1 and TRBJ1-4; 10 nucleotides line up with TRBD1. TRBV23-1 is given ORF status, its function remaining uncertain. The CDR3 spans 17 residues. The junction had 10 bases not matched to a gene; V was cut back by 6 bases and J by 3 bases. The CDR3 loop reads CASSPPGTGEANEKLFF. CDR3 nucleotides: TGCGCCAGCAGCCCCCCGGGGACAGGGGAAGCTAATGAAAAACTGTTTTTT.

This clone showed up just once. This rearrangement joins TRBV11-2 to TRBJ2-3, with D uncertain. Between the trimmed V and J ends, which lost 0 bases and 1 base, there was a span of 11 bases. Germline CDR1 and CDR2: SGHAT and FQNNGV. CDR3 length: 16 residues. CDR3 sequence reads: CASSLEWVGRTDTQYF. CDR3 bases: TGTGCCAGCAGCTTAGAATGGGTGGGCCGCACAGATACGCAGTATTTT.

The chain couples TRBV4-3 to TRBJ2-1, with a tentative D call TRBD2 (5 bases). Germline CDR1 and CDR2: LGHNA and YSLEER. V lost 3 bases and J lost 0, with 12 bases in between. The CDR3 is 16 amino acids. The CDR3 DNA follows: TGCGCCAGCAGCCAGCCCGGACTTGCCTCCTACAATGAGCAGTTCTTC. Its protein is CASSQPGLASYNEQFF.

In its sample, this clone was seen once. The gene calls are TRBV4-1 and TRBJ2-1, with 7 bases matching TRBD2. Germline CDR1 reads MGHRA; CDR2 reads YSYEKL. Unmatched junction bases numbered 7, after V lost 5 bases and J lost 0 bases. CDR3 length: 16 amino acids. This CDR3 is CASSKAGTFSYNEQFF. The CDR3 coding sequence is TGCGCCAGCAGCAAAGCGGGGACTTTCTCCTACAATGAGCAGTTCTTC.

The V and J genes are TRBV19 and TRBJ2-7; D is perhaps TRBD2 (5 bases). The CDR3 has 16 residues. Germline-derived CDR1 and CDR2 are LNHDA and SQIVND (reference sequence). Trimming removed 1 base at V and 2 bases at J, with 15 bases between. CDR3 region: CASSIGWTGSPYEQYF. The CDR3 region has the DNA TGTGCCAGTAGTATAGGGTGGACGGGATCTCCCTACGAGCAGTACTTC.

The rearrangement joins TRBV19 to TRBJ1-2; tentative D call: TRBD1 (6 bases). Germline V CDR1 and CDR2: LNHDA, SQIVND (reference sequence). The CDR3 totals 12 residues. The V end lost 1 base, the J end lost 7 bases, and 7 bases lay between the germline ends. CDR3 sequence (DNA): TGTGCCAGTAGTATAGCGGGGGCTGGCTACACCTTC. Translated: CASSIAGAGYTF.

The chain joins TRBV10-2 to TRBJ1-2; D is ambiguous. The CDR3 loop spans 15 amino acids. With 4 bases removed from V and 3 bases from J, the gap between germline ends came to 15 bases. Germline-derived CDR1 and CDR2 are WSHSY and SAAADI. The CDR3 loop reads CASSGDGPAYYGYTF. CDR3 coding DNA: TGCGCCAGCAGTGGGGATGGGCCAGCTTACTATGGCTACACCTTC.

The CDR3 region has the DNA TGTGCCAGCAGTTACTCGGTAAGGGGTAACTATGGCTACACCTTC. This codes for CASSYSVRGNYGYTF. This chain uses TRBV6-5 with TRBJ1-2; TRBD1 is a possible D gene (5 bases). The CDR3 contains 15 residues. The germline V gene has CDR1 MNHEY and CDR2 SVGAGI. V lost 0 bases to trimming and J lost 1 base, with 9 bases between them.

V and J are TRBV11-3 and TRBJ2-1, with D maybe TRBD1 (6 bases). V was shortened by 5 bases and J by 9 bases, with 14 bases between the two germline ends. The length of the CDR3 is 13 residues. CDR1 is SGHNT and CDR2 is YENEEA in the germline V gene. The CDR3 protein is CASSLLEGVEQFF. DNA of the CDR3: TGTGCCAGCAGCCTACTTGAGGGGGTTGAGCAGTTCTTC. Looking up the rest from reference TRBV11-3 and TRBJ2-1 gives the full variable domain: EAGVVQSPRYKIIEKKQPVAFWCNPISGHNTLYWYLQNLGQGPELLIRYENEEAVDDSQLPKDRFSAERLKGVDSTLKIQPAELGDSAVYLCASSLLEGVEQFFGPGTRLTVL.

DNA of the CDR3: TGTGCCAGCAGATCTGGACAGGGGGACACCGGGGAGCTGTTTTTT. This encodes CASRSGQGDTGELFF. The chain combines TRBV9 with TRBJ2-2, with TRBD1 matching over 10 bases. This CDR3 is built from 15 residues. Unmatched junction bases numbered 4, after V lost 5 bases and J lost 3 bases. The V gene's germline CDR1 is SGDLS and CDR2 YYNGEE.

CDR3 nucleotides: TGTGCCAGCGCCAGTAGCGGGAATTCAGATACGCAGTATTTT. This translates into CASASSGNSDTQYF. This sequence joins TRBV6-5 and TRBJ2-3; 8 positions match TRBD2. This CDR3 comprises 14 residues. The V gene's germline CDR1 is MNHEY and CDR2 SVGAGI. The ends lost 8 bases at V and 4 bases at J; junction bases unmatched: 8.

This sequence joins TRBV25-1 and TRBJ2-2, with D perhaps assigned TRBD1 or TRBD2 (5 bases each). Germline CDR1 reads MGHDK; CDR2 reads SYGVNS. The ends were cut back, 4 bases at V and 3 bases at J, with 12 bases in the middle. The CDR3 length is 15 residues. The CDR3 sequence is CASSGLRGDTGELFF. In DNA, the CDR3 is TGTGCCAGCAGTGGCTTAAGAGGGGACACCGGGGAGCTGTTTTTT.

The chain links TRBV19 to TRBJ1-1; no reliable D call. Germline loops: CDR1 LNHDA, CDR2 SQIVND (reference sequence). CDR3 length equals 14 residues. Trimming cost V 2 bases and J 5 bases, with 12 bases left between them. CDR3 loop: CASSILPEGTEAFF. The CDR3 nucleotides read TGTGCCAGTAGTATATTACCGGAAGGTACTGAAGCTTTCTTT.

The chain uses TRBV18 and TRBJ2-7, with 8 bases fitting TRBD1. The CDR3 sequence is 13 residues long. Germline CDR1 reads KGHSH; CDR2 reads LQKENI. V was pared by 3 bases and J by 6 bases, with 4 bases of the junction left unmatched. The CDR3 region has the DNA TGTGCCAGCTCACCGGTCAGGGGGCGCGAGCAGTACTTC. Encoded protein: CASSPVRGREQYF. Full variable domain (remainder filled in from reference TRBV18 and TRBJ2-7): NAGVMQNPRHLVRRRGQEARLRCSPMKGHSHVYWYRQLPEEGLKFMVYLQKENIIDESGMPKERFSAEFPKEGPSILRIQQVVRGDSAAYFCASSPVRGREQYFGPGTRLTVT.

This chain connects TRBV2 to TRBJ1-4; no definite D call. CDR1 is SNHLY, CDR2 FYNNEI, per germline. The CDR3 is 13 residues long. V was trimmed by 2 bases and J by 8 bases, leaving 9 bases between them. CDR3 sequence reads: CASSERVGEKLFF. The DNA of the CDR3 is TGTGCCAGCAGTGAACGGGTAGGAGAAAAACTGTTTTTT.

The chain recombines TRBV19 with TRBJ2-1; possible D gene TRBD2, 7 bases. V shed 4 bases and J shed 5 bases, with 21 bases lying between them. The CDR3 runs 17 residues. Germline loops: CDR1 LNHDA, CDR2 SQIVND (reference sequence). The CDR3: CASSKPGGTGGNNEQFF. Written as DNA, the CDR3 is TGTGCCAGTAGTAAACCAGGCGGGACGGGGGGCAACAATGAGCAGTTCTTC.

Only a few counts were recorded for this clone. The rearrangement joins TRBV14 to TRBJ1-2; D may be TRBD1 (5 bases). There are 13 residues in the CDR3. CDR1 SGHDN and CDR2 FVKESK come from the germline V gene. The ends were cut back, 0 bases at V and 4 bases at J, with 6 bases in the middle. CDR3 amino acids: CASSQDGTYGYTF. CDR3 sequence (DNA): TGTGCCAGCAGCCAAGATGGGACCTATGGCTACACCTTC.